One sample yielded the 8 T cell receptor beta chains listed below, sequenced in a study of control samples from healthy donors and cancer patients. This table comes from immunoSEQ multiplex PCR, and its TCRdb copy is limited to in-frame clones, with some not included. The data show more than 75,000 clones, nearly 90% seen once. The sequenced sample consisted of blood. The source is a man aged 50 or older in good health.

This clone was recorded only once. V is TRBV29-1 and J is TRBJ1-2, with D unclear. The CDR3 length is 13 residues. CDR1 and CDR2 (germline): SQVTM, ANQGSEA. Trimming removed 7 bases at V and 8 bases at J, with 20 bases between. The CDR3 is CSGRSGREEGYTF. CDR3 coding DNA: TGCAGCGGTCGAAGTGGTCGGGAGGAAGGCTACACCTTC.

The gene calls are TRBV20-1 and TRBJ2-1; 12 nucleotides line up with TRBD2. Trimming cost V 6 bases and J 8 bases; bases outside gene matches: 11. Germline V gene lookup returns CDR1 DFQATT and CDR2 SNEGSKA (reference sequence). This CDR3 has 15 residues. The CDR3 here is CSASPKTSGGHEQFF. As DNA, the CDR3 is TGCAGTGCGAGTCCAAAGACTAGCGGGGGTCATGAGCAGTTCTTC.

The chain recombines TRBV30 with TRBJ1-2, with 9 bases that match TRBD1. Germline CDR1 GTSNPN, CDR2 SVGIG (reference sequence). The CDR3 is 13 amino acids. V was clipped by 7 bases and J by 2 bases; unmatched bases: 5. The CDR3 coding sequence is TGTGCCTACAGGGGGCTCCTGAACTATGGCTACACCTTC. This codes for CAYRGLLNYGYTF.

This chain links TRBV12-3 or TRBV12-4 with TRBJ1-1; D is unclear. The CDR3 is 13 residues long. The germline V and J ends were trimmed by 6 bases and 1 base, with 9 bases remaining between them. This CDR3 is CASSKSWNTEAFF. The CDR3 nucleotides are TGTGCCAGCAGCAAGTCATGGAACACTGAAGCTTTCTTT.

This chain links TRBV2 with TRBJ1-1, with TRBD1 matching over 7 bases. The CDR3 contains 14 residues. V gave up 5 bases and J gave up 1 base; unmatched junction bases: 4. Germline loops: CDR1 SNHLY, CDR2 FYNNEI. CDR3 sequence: CASSLRGRNTEAFF. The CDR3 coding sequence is TGTGCCAGCAGTCTCAGGGGGAGGAACACTGAAGCTTTCTTT. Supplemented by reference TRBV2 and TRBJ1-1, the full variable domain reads EPEVTQTPSHQVTQMGQEVILRCVPISNHLYFYWYRQILGQKVEFLVSFYNNEISEKSEIFDDQFSVERPDGSNFTLKIRSTKLEDSAMYFCASSLRGRNTEAFFGQGTRLTVV.

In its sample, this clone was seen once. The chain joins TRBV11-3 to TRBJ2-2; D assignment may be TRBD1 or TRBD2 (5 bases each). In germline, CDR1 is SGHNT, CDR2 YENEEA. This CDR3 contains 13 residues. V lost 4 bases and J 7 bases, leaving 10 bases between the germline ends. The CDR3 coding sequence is TGTGCCAGCAGCTATGGGGGTGGCGGGGAGCTGTTTTTT. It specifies CASSYGGGGELFF.

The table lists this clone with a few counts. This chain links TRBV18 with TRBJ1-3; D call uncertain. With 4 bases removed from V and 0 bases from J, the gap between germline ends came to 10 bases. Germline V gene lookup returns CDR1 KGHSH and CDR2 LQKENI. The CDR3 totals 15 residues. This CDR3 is CASSRAGNSGNTIYF. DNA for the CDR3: TGTGCCAGCTCACGGGCCGGGAACTCTGGAAACACCATATATTTT.

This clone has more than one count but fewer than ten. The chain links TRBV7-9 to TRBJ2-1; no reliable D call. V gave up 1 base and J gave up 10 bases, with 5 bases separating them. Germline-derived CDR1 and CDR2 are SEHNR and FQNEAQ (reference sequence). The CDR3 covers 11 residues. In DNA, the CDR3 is TGTGCCAGCAGCTTAGAACGGGAGCAGTTCTTC. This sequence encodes CASSLEREQFF.